This entry describes one TCR beta chain. Antigen unknown. Germline CDR1 and CDR2: ENHRY and SYGVKD. The CDR3 is 15 amino acids. Unmatched junction bases numbered 9, after V lost 6 bases and J lost 5 bases. PCR employed 60 Vbeta and 13 Jbeta primers. The data were produced by immunoSEQ multiplex PCR, yet TCRdb's version contains in-frame clones alone and is incomplete. In the table there are roughly 190,000 clones, more than 65% of which are singletons. The record originates from a study of cytomegalovirus exposure and HLA in healthy donors. Overall study findings and caveats: TCR beta chain V- and J-gene trimming was linked, in a later analysis, to a missense variant in DCLRE1C.

The chain recombines TRBV10-3 with TRBJ2-3, with TRBD2 matching over 9 bases. The clonotype originates from a woman aged 25 to 39 in good health and CMV-seronegative. Sequences were obtained from PBMCs. As DNA, the CDR3 is TGTGCCATCAGAGGTAGCGGGGGTCTTGAAGATACGCAGTATTTT. It specifies CAIRGSGGLEDTQYF.